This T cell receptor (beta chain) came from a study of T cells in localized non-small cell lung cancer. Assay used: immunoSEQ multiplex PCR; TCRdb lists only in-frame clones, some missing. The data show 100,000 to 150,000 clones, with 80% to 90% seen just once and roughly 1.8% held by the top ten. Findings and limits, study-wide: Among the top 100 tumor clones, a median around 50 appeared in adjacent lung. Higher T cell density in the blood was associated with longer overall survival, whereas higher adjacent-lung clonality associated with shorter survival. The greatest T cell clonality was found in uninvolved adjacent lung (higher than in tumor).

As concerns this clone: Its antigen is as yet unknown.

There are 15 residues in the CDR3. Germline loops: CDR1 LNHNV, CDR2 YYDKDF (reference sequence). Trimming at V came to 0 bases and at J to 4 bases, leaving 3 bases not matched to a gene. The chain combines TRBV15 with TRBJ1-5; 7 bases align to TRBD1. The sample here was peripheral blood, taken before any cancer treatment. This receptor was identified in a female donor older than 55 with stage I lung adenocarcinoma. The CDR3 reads CATSRDTGENQPQHF. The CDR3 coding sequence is TGTGCCACCAGCAGAGACACAGGGGAAAATCAGCCCCAGCATTTT. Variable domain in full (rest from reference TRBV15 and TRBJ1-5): DAMVIQNPRYQVTQFGKPVTLSCSQTLNHNVMYWYQQKSSQAPKLLFHYYDKDFNNEADTPDNFQSRRPNTSFCFLDIRSPGLGDTAMYLCATSRDTGENQPQHFGDGTRLSIL.